These T cell receptor beta chains were read from a single sample in a study of regulatory T cells in long-lasting Graves disease. A single record per CDR3 protein comes from TCRdb applying MiXCR to the multiplex PCR reads. The sample lists around 430,000 distinct CDR3 sequences, about 20% occurring once. Sequenced material: peripheral blood mononuclear cells (PBMCs), taken when the disease was refractory, from a patient treated with antithyroid drugs. These receptor sequences come from a female donor with Graves disease. Both conserved end residues are part of each CDR3. A D gene is named only where the DNA matches it firmly. Only part of the rows carry a size: once, few, many, or a class if the clone is expanded.

many,TRBJ1-2,TRBV12-3/TRBV12-4,TRBD1,CASRETGGIYGYTF,TGTGCCAGCAGAGAGACAGGGGGCATCTATGGCTACACCTTC
NA,TRBJ2-5,TRBV5-1,TRBD1,CASSFSTGGKETQYF,TGCGCCAGCAGCTTTAGTACAGGGGGCAAGGAGACCCAGTACTTC
many,TRBJ2-5,TRBV29-1,TRBD2,CSVATSGGKTQYF,TGCAGCGTTGCGACTAGCGGGGGAAAGACCCAGTACTTC
many,TRBJ2-7,TRBV7-6,NA,CASSQPGAHEQYF,TGTGCCAGCAGCCAACCCGGGGCACACGAGCAGTACTTC
many,TRBJ2-7,TRBV12-3/TRBV12-4,NA,CASSRQYEQYF,TGTGCCAGCAGTCGACAATACGAGCAGTACTTC
few,TRBJ2-7,TRBV4-3,NA,CASSQGTYAYEQYF,TGCGCCAGCAGCCAGGGGACATATGCCTACGAGCAGTACTTC
many,TRBJ2-2,TRBV12-3/TRBV12-4,TRBD2,CASSFSSGTGGGTGELFF,TGTGCCAGCAGTTTCTCATCAGGGACCGGGGGGGGCACCGGGGAGCTGTTTTTT
many,TRBJ1-1,TRBV6-2/TRBV6-3,NA,CASSRWTGSTEAFF,TGTGCCAGCAGCCGATGGACGGGCAGTACTGAAGCTTTCTTT
few,TRBJ1-1,TRBV3-1,NA,CASSQVPEGVAFF,TGTGCCAGCAGCCAAGTCCCGGAGGGAGTAGCTTTCTTT
few,TRBJ1-4,TRBV7-8,NA,CASSPLWGRDEKLFF,TGTGCCAGCAGCCCCCTTTGGGGGCGGGATGAAAAACTGTTTTTT